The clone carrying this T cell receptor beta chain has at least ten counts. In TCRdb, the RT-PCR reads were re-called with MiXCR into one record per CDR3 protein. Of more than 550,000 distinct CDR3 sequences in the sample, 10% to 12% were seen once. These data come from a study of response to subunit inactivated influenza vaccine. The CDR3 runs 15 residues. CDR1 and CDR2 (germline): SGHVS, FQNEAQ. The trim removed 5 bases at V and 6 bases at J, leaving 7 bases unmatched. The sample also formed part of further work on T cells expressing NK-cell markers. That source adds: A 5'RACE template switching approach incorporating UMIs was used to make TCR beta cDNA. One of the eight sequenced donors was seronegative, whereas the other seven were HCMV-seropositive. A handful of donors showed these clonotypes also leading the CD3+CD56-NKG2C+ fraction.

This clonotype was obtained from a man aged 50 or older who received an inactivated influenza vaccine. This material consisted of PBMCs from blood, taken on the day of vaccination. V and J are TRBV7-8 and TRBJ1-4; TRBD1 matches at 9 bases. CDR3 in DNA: TGTGCCAGCAGCCCAGGACAGGGGCGCTATGAAAAACTGTTTTTT. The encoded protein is CASSPGQGRYEKLFF.